Listed below are T cell receptor beta chains from one sample, sequenced in a study of beta chain features in type 1 diabetes. Sequencing was performed with immunoSEQ multiplex PCR; in TCRdb, only in-frame clones are kept and a portion is missing. Of about 280,000 clones listed, 15% were seen once; the top ten hold around 0.015%. Sequenced input: naive CD4+ T cells from blood. These TCRs come from a young man with type 1 diabetes. Both conserved end residues are part of each CDR3. The D gene is left open where the match is weak. Where a row states a size, it is once, few, many or the class of an expanded clone; other rows omit it.

v_call	clone_size	d_call	j_call	cdr3_aa	cdr3_nt
TRBV5-1	-	-	TRBJ1-2	CASSLEHYGYTF	TGCGCCAGCAGCTTGGAGCACTATGGCTACACCTTC
TRBV19	-	-	TRBJ2-3	CASSDSGITDTQYF	TGTGCCAGTAGCGACTCCGGGATCACAGATACGCAGTATTTT
TRBV6-5	-	TRBD2	TRBJ2-5	CASSSLVGGRETQYF	TGTGCCAGCAGTTCCCTTGTGGGGGGGAGGGAGACCCAGTACTTC
TRBV11-2	-	-	TRBJ2-7	CASSLRTEAYEQYF	TGTGCCAGCAGCTTAAGGACGGAGGCCTACGAGCAGTACTTC
TRBV5-1	few	TRBD2	TRBJ2-1	CASSILAGNEQFF	TGCGCCAGCAGCATTCTAGCGGGCAATGAGCAGTTCTTC
TRBV30	-	-	TRBJ1-5	CAWNVHSNQPQHF	TGTGCCTGGAATGTCCATAGCAATCAGCCCCAGCATTTT
TRBV29-1	few	-	TRBJ1-1	CSVDHKLLNTEAFF	TGCAGCGTTGATCATAAACTCTTGAACACTGAAGCTTTCTTT
TRBV2	-	-	TRBJ2-7	CASSGLYEQYF	TGTGCCAGCAGTGGGCTCTACGAGCAGTACTTC
TRBV4-1	few	TRBD2	TRBJ2-1	CASSPEPTSRNEQFF	TGCGCCAGCAGCCCAGAACCGACTAGCCGCAATGAGCAGTTCTTC
TRBV2	-	TRBD2	TRBJ2-1	CASSDPGRTREQFF	TGTGCCAGCAGTGATCCCGGGAGGACGCGTGAGCAGTTCTTC
TRBV18	-	TRBD1	TRBJ2-5	CASSPRRQGRETQYF	TGTGCCAGCTCACCACGGCGACAGGGGAGAGAGACCCAGTACTTC
TRBV30	-	-	TRBJ2-1	CAWSVRLVNEQFF	TGTGCCTGGAGTGTACGGCTAGTAAATGAGCAGTTCTTC
TRBV28	-	-	TRBJ2-7	CASSFRRPTEGEQYF	TGTGCCAGCAGTTTTCGCCGACCCACGGAGGGGGAGCAGTACTTC
TRBV9	few	-	TRBJ1-2	CASSVDGRPAYGYTF	TGTGCCAGCAGCGTAGATGGCAGGCCGGCCTATGGCTACACCTTC
TRBV29-1	-	-	TRBJ2-1	CSVEDDSPTTGEGNYNEQFF	TGCAGCGTTGAAGATGATTCCCCCACGACAGGGGAGGGAAACTACAATGAGCAGTTCTTC
TRBV7-2	-	TRBD1	TRBJ1-2	CASTFGDRGFLRGYTF	TGTGCCAGCACTTTCGGGGACAGGGGATTTTTGCGGGGCTACACCTTC
TRBV5-1	-	TRBD2	TRBJ2-3	CASSNLAGEVDTQYF	TGCGCCAGCAGCAACTTAGCGGGAGAGGTGGATACGCAGTATTTT
TRBV9	-	TRBD2	TRBJ2-1	CASSVGPTSGNQQFF	TGTGCCAGCAGCGTAGGGCCGACTAGCGGGAATCAGCAGTTCTTC
TRBV19	-	TRBD1	TRBJ1-2	CASLRTGYYGYTF	TGTGCCAGCCTCCGGACAGGGTATTATGGCTACACCTTC
TRBV5-1	-	TRBD1	TRBJ2-5	CASSPGTVQETQYF	TGCGCCAGCAGCCCGGGGACAGTACAAGAGACCCAGTACTTC
TRBV7-2	few	TRBD2	TRBJ2-1	CASSLARAGVYNEQFF	TGTGCCAGCAGCTTAGCCAGAGCGGGGGTCTACAATGAGCAGTTCTTC
TRBV4-1	-	TRBD1	TRBJ2-1	CASSQGQGGMNEQFF	TGCGCCAGCAGCCAAGGTCAAGGGGGCATGAATGAGCAGTTCTTC
TRBV7-2	-	-	TRBJ1-5	CASSTSYGGSNQPQHF	TGTGCCAGCAGCACTAGTTACGGGGGTAGCAATCAGCCCCAGCATTTT
TRBV10-2	-	-	TRBJ1-2	CASSDGNYGYTF	TGCGCCAGCAGTGACGGGAACTATGGCTACACCTTC
TRBV28	few	-	TRBJ1-2	CASSLEGGYTF	TGTGCCAGCAGTTTGGAGGGTGGCTACACCTTC
TRBV30	-	TRBD2	TRBJ2-1	CAWSRLARGYNEQFF	TGTGCCTGGAGTAGACTAGCGAGAGGTTACAATGAGCAGTTCTTC
TRBV2	few	-	TRBJ1-5	CASRASWGEPQHF	TGTGCCAGCAGAGCCTCGTGGGGGGAGCCCCAGCATTTT
TRBV18	few	TRBD1	TRBJ1-2	CASSPQPGQGLRYTF	TGTGCCAGCTCACCACAGCCGGGACAGGGGTTGCGCTACACCTTC
TRBV30	-	-	TRBJ1-2	CAWSTAGGYTF	TGTGCCTGGAGTACCGCAGGAGGCTACACCTTC
TRBV5-4	few	TRBD2	TRBJ2-7	CASSFSGLAEYEQYF	TGTGCCAGCAGTTTCTCTGGACTAGCGGAGTACGAGCAGTACTTC
TRBV5-1	-	-	TRBJ1-2	CASSLAPAQAAGNYGYTF	TGCGCCAGCAGCTTGGCCCCTGCCCAGGCAGCGGGTAACTATGGCTACACCTTC
TRBV30	few	-	TRBJ1-5	CAWNMEGRGNQPQHF	TGTGCCTGGAATATGGAGGGGAGAGGCAATCAGCCCCAGCATTTT
TRBV11-2	-	-	TRBJ1-5	CASSLDRGQPQHF	TGTGCCAGCAGCTTAGACAGGGGACAGCCCCAGCATTTT
TRBV7-9	-	TRBD1	TRBJ2-7	CASSLGGTGIYEQYF	TGTGCCAGCAGCTTAGGCGGGACAGGGATCTACGAGCAGTACTTC
TRBV27	-	TRBD2	TRBJ2-4	CASSPSGLAGWKAKNIQYF	TGTGCCAGCAGTCCCTCGGGACTAGCGGGGTGGAAAGCCAAAAACATTCAGTACTTC
TRBV4-2	few	TRBD2	TRBJ2-7	CASSHLSGSIDEQYF	TGTGCCAGCAGCCACCTTAGCGGGAGTATCGACGAGCAGTACTTC
TRBV6-5	few	-	TRBJ1-2	CASSYSNGLQNYGYTF	TGTGCCAGCAGTTACTCGAATGGGCTTCAGAACTATGGCTACACCTTC
TRBV9	-	TRBD2	TRBJ2-5	CASSVTSGAETQYF	TGTGCCAGCAGCGTAACTAGCGGGGCGGAGACCCAGTACTTC
TRBV18	-	-	TRBJ2-6	CASSPNPTINSGANVLTF	TGTGCCAGCTCACCGAATCCGACAATTAACTCTGGGGCCAACGTCCTGACTTTC
TRBV18	-	TRBD1	TRBJ2-7	CASSQRTGEGEQYF	TGTGCCAGCTCACAACGGACAGGGGAGGGCGAGCAGTACTTC
TRBV30	-	TRBD2	TRBJ2-3	CAHSGGATDTQYF	TGTGCCCATAGCGGGGGGGCTACAGATACGCAGTATTTT
TRBV11-2	few	TRBD2	TRBJ2-1	CASSLLAGGYNEQFF	TGTGCCAGCAGCTTATTAGCGGGGGGGTACAATGAGCAGTTCTTC
TRBV12-5	-	TRBD2	TRBJ2-3	CASGSRLAGFGAQYF	TGTGCTAGTGGTTCCCGACTAGCGGGGTTTGGTGCGCAGTATTTT
TRBV6-5	-	-	TRBJ2-7	CASSTLQGLEQYF	TGTGCCAGCAGTACTTTACAGGGCCTCGAGCAGTACTTC
TRBV15	few	-	TRBJ2-5	CATSRDPKRETQYF	TGTGCCACCAGCAGAGATCCGAAGAGGGAGACCCAGTACTTC